The 12 T cell receptor beta chains reported below all come from one sample, sequenced in a study of blood T cells in healthy people across ages (dated by TCRdb to the mid-2010s). The library was made by 5' RACE. Sequencing took place on an Illumina HiSeq 2500. A second about 6 to 11 cycle PCR used a sample-barcoded 5' primer and a J-beta primer mix. Through fastp at Q25 and MiXCR, TCRdb rebuilt clones from the public reads, retaining in-frame beta chains. Under each unique CDR3 protein, matching rows form one entry showing the most common genes and DNA. In this sample the table shows 800,000 or so distinct CDR3 sequences, roughly 25% of which occur a single time. The biggest ten clones account for 3% to 4% of the sample. The same specimen was also included in a second study, on T cells of mothers and their children.

Sequenced material: blood. These receptors all stem from a boy between 10 and 17 years old in good health.

This clonotype appeared a single time. The CDR3 loop reads CSVEQGVTEAFF. In nucleotides, the CDR3 is TGCAGCGTTGAACAGGGGGTCACTGAAGCTTTCTTT. This chain links TRBV29-1 with TRBJ1-1, with 7 bases lining up with TRBD1. CDR1 and CDR2 from the germline V gene are SQVTM and ANQGSEA. This CDR3 comprises 12 residues. V was clipped by 2 bases and J by 4 bases; unmatched bases: 1. The full variable domain, its missing parts supplied by reference TRBV29-1 and TRBJ1-1, is SAVISQKPSRDICQRGTSLTIQCQVDSQVTMMFWYRQQPGQSLTLIATANQGSEATYESGFVIDKFPISRPNLTFSTLTVSNMSPEDSSIYLCSVEQGVTEAFFGQGTRLTVV.

The gene calls are TRBV28 and TRBJ2-2; D may be TRBD1 (6 bases). Germline assignment: CDR1 MDHEN and CDR2 SYDVKM. CDR3 size: 16 residues. Trimming pared 5 bases from V and 4 bases from J, leaving 17 bases between. The CDR3 is CASSTSGAPSTGELFF. Here the CDR3 DNA reads TGTGCCAGCAGTACCTCAGGGGCTCCGTCCACCGGGGAGCTGTTTTTT.

In its sample, this clonotype was seen a few times. The chain is built from TRBV20-1 and TRBJ2-1; D possibly corresponds to TRBD2 (5 bases). The J call may be faulty, since TRBJ2-5 better matches the DNA end. Germline-derived CDR1 and CDR2 are DFQATT and SNEGSKA (reference sequence). The CDR3 has 13 residues. DNA for the CDR3: TGCAGTGCTAGAGAGGCTGCGGGAGAGACCCAGTACTTC. Its translation: CSAREAAGETQYF.

Only a few counts were recorded for this clonotype. The rearrangement uses TRBV20-1 and TRBJ1-1, with D perhaps matching TRBD1 (6 bases). This CDR3 is 14 amino acids long. Germline V gene sequence: CDR1 DFQATT, CDR2 SNEGSKA (reference sequence). V was pared by 5 bases and J by 1 base, with 14 bases between. The CDR3, as DNA: TGCAGTGCTCTACCCGGGACACAGAACACTGAAGCTTTCTTT. This codes for CSALPGTQNTEAFF.

The chain joins TRBV30 to TRBJ1-3; D is unclear. Germline CDR1 reads GTSNPN; CDR2 reads SVGIG (reference sequence). The V end was cut by 3 bases, the J end by 8 bases, with 5 bases between. The CDR3 has 10 amino acids. The CDR3 region is CAWRIDTIYF. In DNA, the CDR3 is TGTGCCTGGAGGATTGACACCATATATTTT.

J is TRBJ2-1 and V is TRBV29-1; 9 bases map to TRBD2. Unmatched junction bases numbered 2, after V lost 2 bases and J lost 6 bases. Germline CDR1 SQVTM, CDR2 ANQGSEA. The CDR3 totals 13 residues. The CDR3 DNA reads TGCAGCGTTGAACCGGGACTAGCCAATGAGCAGTTCTTC. Its translation is CSVEPGLANEQFF.

This clonotype was detected only a few times. The rearrangement joins TRBV6-2 or TRBV6-3 to TRBJ2-2; possible D gene TRBD1, 5 bases. The CDR3 runs to 11 residues. Germline CDR1 is MNHEY and CDR2 is SVGEGT. Deletions cut 7 bases from V and 7 bases from J, with 7 bases between. The DNA for the CDR3 is TGTGCCAGCAATCAGGGCGGGGAGCTGTTTTTT. Its protein product is CASNQGGELFF.

This sequence joins TRBV29-1 and TRBJ2-7; 8 nucleotides align to TRBD1. With V trimmed by 7 bases and J by 0 bases, 5 bases remained unmatched. The germline gives CDR1 SQVTM, CDR2 ANQGSEA. CDR3 length: 13 residues. This CDR3 reads CSAQQGDSYEQYF. The CDR3, as DNA: TGCAGCGCCCAACAGGGGGACTCCTACGAGCAGTACTTC.

The rearrangement joins TRBV7-3 to TRBJ2-3; D not certain. Germline V gene sequence: CDR1 SGHTA, CDR2 FQGTGA. V lost 2 bases to trimming and J lost 10 bases, with 19 bases between them. The CDR3 length is 15 residues. The CDR3 is CASSLLGLLGSAQYF. The CDR3, as DNA: TGTGCCAGCAGCTTACTGGGCCTCCTGGGGTCGGCGCAGTATTTT.

V usage is TRBV20-1 and J usage is TRBJ2-5; 10 bases match TRBD1. The trim removed 4 bases at V and 5 bases at J, leaving 10 bases unmatched. Per the germline V gene, CDR1 is DFQATT and CDR2 is SNEGSKA (reference sequence). CDR3 length equals 15 residues. The CDR3 sequence: CSAKKGTGEEETQYF. CDR3 nucleotide sequence: TGCAGTGCTAAGAAGGGGACAGGGGAAGAGGAGACCCAGTACTTC.

The sample holds many counts of this clonotype. This chain links TRBV29-1 with TRBJ2-7; D is ambiguous. CDR3 length equals 11 residues. Looked up from germline, CDR1 is SQVTM and CDR2 is ANQGSEA. Trimming shortened V by 6 bases and J by 5 bases, and 11 bases separated the two germline ends. The CDR3 coding sequence is TGCAGCGTCCCTGTGAATAACGAGCAGTACTTC. Protein: CSVPVNNEQYF.

In this sample, this clonotype turned up a few times. The V gene is TRBV20-1, the J gene TRBJ1-6, with D perhaps matching TRBD1 (5 bases). V shed 6 bases and J shed 7 bases, with 22 bases lying between them. CDR1 is DFQATT and CDR2 is SNEGSKA in the germline V gene (reference sequence). CDR3 size: 16 residues. As DNA, the CDR3 is TGCAGTGCCCCCCATGCAGGGTTGGGATGGAATTCACCCCTCCACTTT. Encoded protein: CSAPHAGLGWNSPLHF.